This T cell receptor beta chain was identified during a study of shared clonotypes between healthy human individuals. Template amounts of about 270 ng DNA, some 30,000 T cell genomes, were employed in unsorted PBMC replicate PCRs. Clones were sequenced by immunoSEQ multiplex PCR, and TCRdb holds only the in-frame ones, with some missing. Here the sample spans 75,000 to 100,000 clones, over 40% being singletons. The CDR3 consists of 16 residues. The V and J ends lost 5 bases and 1 base respectively, with 12 bases between them. Germline V gene lookup returns CDR1 MDHEN and CDR2 SYDVKM. Sequenced: PBMCs. The origin of this receptor is a woman aged 40 to 55 in good health. Some clones in this sample may be carry-over from other donors' samples. The chain is built from TRBV28 and TRBJ2-6; D ambiguous. CDR3 nucleotides: TGTGCCAGCAGTCTGCCGACTCCTTCTGGGGCCAACGTCCTGACTTTC. The encoded protein is CASSLPTPSGANVLTF. Full variable domain (missing parts from reference TRBV28 and TRBJ2-6): DVKVTQSSRYLVKRTGEKVFLECVQDMDHENMFWYRQDPGLGLRLIYFSYDVKMKEKGDIPEGYSVSREKKERFSLILESASTNQTSMYLCASSLPTPSGANVLTFGAGSRLTVL.